This is a list of T cell receptor beta chains from one sample in a study of cytomegalovirus exposure and HLA in healthy donors. Repertoires were generated with immunoSEQ multiplex PCR, while TCRdb's copy carries only in-frame clones and drops some. The sample shows approximately 170,000 clones, 85% of them seen only once. The sample comprised PBMCs. All receptors derive from a man aged 18-30 years in good health and CMV-seropositive. Each CDR3 is given with its conserved first and last residue. Fields, in order: clone size, J gene, V gene, D gene, CDR3 DNA, CDR3 protein. A D gene is named only where the DNA matches it firmly. Some rows have no size entry. The others give once, few or many, or a class for an expanded clone.

>-|TRBJ1-1|TRBV30|-
TGTGCCTGGAGTGCGGGAGGGGGCACTGAAGCTTTCTTT
CAWSAGGGTEAFF
>-|TRBJ1-1|TRBV28|-
TGTGCCAGCAGTTTAGACAGCTCCGACCAAGCTTTCTTT
CASSLDSSDQAFF
>few|TRBJ2-7|TRBV7-9|TRBD2
TGTGCCAGCAGCTTAACGGGCGGGGGCTACGAGCAGTACTTC
CASSLTGGGYEQYF
>-|TRBJ2-1|TRBV12-1|-
TGTGCCAGCAGCTTTCTGCGGAGCCCCAACAATGAGCAGTTCTTC
CASSFLRSPNNEQFF
>-|TRBJ1-3|TRBV19|-
TGTGCCAGTAGTGCGGCGGGACTGATCTCTGGAAACACCATATATTTT
CASSAAGLISGNTIYF
>-|TRBJ2-5|TRBV19|TRBD1
TGTGCCAGTAGTATTCGGACAGGCCAAGAGACCCAGTACTTC
CASSIRTGQETQYF
>-|TRBJ2-1|TRBV27|TRBD2
TGTGCCAGCAGTTTACTAGCGGGAACCATCTACAATGAGCAGTTCTTC
CASSLLAGTIYNEQFF
>-|TRBJ1-1|TRBV14|TRBD1
TGTGCCAGCAGCCAAGATCTGGGACAGTTGAACACTGAAGCTTTCTTT
CASSQDLGQLNTEAFF
>-|TRBJ1-5|TRBV29-1|-
TGCAGTTCACGGGATAGCAATCAGCCCCAGCATTTT
CSSRDSNQPQHF
>few|TRBJ1-2|TRBV2|-
TGTGCCAGCAGTGTTTCAGGGATCGCTGGCTACACCTTC
CASSVSGIAGYTF
>once|TRBJ1-1|TRBV29-1|TRBD1
TGCAGCATGATCAGGGGGAGGCTGAACACTGAAGCTTTCTTT
CSMIRGRLNTEAFF
>once|TRBJ2-6|TRBV9|-
TGTGCCAGCAGCGCTAGGAACTCTGGGGCCAACGTCCTGACTTTC
CASSARNSGANVLTF
>-|TRBJ1-1|TRBV28|-
TGTGCCAGCAGCATCGGGGGGGAAGCCGCCGGGAACACTGAAGCTTTCTTT
CASSIGGEAAGNTEAFF
>-|TRBJ1-1|TRBV5-1|-
TGCGCCAGCAGCCGGGGGGGCACTGAAGCTTTCTTT
CASSRGGTEAFF
>few|TRBJ1-6|TRBV28|-
TGTGCCAGCAGTTTAGGGAGTCCTGACTCACCCCTCCACTTT
CASSLGSPDSPLHF
>-|TRBJ2-3|TRBV5-6|TRBD2
TGTGCCAGCAGCCCGGGACTAGCGTGGAGCACAGATACGCAGTATTTT
CASSPGLAWSTDTQYF
>once|TRBJ1-2|TRBV5-8|TRBD1
TGTGCCAGCACCCGGACAGGGTCAGTCGGTGGCTACACCTTC
CASTRTGSVGGYTF
>-|TRBJ1-1|TRBV28|TRBD1
TGTGCCAGCAGTCCGACAGGGGAAACTGAAGCTTTCTTT
CASSPTGETEAFF
>once|TRBJ1-2|TRBV10-2|-
TGCGCCAGCAGTGAACGAACATCTAGCTATGGCTACACCTTC
CASSERTSSYGYTF
>-|TRBJ2-3|TRBV5-1|-
TGCGCCAGCAGCTTGGGAAGCGTGGATACGCAGTATTTT
CASSLGSVDTQYF
>-|TRBJ2-2|TRBV6-5|-
TGTGCCAGCAGTCGCCTTCAGGGAACCGGGGAGCTGTTTTTT
CASSRLQGTGELFF
>-|TRBJ1-1|TRBV9|-
TGTGCCAGCAGCCCTAGGCACTTGCTAGCTGAAGCTTTCTTT
CASSPRHLLAEAFF
>-|TRBJ2-1|TRBV11-2|-
TGTGCCAGCAGCTTATACGGAGCCTTCAAGCAGTTCTTC
CASSLYGAFKQFF
>once|TRBJ1-1|TRBV5-8|TRBD1
TGTGCCAGCAGCTCGATGTACCGCTCTACAGGGGACGCCACTGAAGCTTTCTTT
CASSSMYRSTGDATEAFF
>-|TRBJ2-3|TRBV11-2|-
TGTGCCAGCAGCCCCGTAATAGCGGCTAGCACAGATACGCAGTATTTT
CASSPVIAASTDTQYF
>-|TRBJ2-1|TRBV7-9|TRBD2
TGTGCCAGCAGCTTAGTTATAGCGGGGGGTGAGCAGTTCTTC
CASSLVIAGGEQFF
>-|TRBJ1-1|TRBV27|-
TGTGCCAGCAGGGGGCGTTTAGGAAGGGAGGATTTCTTT
CASRGRLGREDFF
>-|TRBJ2-7|TRBV6-5|-
TGTGCCAGCAGTTTAGGGTTGGAGGGAGCCTACGAGCAGTACTTC
CASSLGLEGAYEQYF
>-|TRBJ2-3|TRBV7-3|TRBD1
TGTGCCAGCAGCTTAAACGGACAGGGTTTTGATACGCAGTATTTT
CASSLNGQGFDTQYF